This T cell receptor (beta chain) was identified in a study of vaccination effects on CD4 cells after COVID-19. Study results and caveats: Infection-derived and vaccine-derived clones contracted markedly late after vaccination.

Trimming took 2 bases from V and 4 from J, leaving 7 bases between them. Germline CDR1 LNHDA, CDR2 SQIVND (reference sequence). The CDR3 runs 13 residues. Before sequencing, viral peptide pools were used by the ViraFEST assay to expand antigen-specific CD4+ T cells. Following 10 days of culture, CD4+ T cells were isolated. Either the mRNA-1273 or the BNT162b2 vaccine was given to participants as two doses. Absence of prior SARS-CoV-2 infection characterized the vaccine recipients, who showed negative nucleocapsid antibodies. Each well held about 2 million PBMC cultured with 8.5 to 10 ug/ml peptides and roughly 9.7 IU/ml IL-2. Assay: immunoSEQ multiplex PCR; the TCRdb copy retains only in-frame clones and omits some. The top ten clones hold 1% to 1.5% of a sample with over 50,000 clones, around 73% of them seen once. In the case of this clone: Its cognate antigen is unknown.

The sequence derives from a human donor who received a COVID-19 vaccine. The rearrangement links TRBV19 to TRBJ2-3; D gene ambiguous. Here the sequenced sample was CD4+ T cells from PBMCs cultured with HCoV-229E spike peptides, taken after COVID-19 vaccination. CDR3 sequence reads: CASSIFGADTQYF. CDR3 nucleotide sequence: TGTGCCAGTAGTATATTTGGCGCAGATACGCAGTATTTT.